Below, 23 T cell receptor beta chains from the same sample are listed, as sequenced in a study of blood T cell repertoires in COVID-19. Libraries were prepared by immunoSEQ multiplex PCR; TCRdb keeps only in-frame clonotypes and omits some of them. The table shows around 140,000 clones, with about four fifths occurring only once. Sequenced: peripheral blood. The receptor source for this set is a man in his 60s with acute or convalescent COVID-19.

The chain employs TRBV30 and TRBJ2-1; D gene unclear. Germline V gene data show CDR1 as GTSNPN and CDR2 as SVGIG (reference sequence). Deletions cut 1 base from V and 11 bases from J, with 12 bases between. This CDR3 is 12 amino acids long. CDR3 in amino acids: CAWSGDLPKQFF. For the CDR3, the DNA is TGTGCCTGGAGTGGTGACTTACCTAAGCAGTTCTTC.

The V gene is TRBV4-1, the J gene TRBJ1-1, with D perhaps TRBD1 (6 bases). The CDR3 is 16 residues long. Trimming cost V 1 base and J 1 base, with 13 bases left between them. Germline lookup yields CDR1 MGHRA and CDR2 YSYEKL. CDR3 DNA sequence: TGCGCCAGCAGCCAAGCTCTCGACAGGTGGAACACTGAAGCTTTCTTT. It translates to CASSQALDRWNTEAFF.

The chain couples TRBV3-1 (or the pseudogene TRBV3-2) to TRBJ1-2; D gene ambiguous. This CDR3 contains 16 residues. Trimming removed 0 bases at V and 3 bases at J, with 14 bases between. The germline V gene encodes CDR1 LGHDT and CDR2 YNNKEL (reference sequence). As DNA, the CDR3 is TGTGCCAGCAGCCAAGATAGAGCAACAGCTCACTATGGCTACACCTTC. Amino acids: CASSQDRATAHYGYTF.

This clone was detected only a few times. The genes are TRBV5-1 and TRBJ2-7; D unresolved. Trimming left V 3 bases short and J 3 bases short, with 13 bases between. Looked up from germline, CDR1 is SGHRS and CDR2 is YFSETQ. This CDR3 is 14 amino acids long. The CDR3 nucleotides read TGCGCCAGCAGCTCTGCGTCCGATCTCTACGAGCAGTACTTC. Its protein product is CASSSASDLYEQYF.

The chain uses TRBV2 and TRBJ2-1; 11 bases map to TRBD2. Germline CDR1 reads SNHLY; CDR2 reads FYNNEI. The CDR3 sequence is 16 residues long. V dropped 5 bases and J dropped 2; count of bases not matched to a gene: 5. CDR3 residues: CASSILAGGPYNEQFF. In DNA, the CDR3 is TGTGCCAGCAGTATATTAGCGGGAGGGCCCTACAATGAGCAGTTCTTC.

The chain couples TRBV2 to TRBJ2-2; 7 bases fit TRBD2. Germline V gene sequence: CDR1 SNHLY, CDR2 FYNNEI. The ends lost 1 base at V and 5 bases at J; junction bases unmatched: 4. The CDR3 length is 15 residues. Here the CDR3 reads CASSEVREGTGELFF. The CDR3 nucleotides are TGTGCCAGCAGTGAAGTAAGGGAGGGAACCGGGGAGCTGTTTTTT.

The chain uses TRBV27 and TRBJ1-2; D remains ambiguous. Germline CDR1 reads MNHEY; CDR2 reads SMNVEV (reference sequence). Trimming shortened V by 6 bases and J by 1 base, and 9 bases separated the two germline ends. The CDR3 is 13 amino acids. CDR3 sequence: CASSTSNNYGYTF. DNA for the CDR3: TGTGCCAGCAGCACTTCCAATAACTATGGCTACACCTTC.

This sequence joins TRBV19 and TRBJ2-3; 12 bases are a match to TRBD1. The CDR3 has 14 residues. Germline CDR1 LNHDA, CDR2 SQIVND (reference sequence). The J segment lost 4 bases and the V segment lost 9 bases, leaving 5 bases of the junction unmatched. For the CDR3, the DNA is TGTGCCAGGCCCGGGACAGGGGGCTCAGATACGCAGTATTTT. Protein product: CARPGTGGSDTQYF.

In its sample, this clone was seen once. The CDR3 protein is CASSSQGNSNQPQHF. As DNA, the CDR3 is TGTGCCAGCAGCTCGCAGGGGAATAGCAATCAGCCCCAGCATTTT. The genes are TRBV5-6 and TRBJ1-5; TRBD1 might be the D (6 bases). The CDR3 totals 15 residues. V shed 3 bases and J shed 0 bases, with 10 bases lying between them. Germline loops: CDR1 SGHDT, CDR2 YYEEEE.

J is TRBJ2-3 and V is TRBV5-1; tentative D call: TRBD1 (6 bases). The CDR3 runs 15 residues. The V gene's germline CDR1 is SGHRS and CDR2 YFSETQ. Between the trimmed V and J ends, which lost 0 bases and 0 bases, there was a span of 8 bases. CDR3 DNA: TGCGCCAGCAGCTTGGGGACAGTTAGCACAGATACGCAGTATTTT. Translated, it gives CASSLGTVSTDTQYF.

In nucleotides, the CDR3 is TGTGCCTGGACTGTCATGAACACTGAAGCTTTCTTT. Residues: CAWTVMNTEAFF. The V and J genes are TRBV30 and TRBJ1-1; unclear D gene. The CDR3 extends over 12 amino acids. CDR1 is GTSNPN and CDR2 is SVGIG in the germline V gene (reference sequence). V was shortened by 4 bases and J by 0 bases, with 6 bases between the two germline ends.

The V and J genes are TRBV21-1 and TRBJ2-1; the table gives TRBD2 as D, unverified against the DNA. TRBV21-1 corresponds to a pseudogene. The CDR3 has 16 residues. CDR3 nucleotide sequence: TGTGCCAGCAGCAAAGGCGTGACTAGCGGGAGAGGGGAGCAGTTCTTC. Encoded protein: CASSKGVTSGRGEQFF.

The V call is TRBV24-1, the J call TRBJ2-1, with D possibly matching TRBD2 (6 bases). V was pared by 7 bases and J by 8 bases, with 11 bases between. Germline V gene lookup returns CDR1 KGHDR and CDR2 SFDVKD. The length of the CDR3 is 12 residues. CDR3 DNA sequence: TGTGCCACCAGCAGGGTAGCGGATGAGCAGTTCTTC. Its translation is CATSRVADEQFF.

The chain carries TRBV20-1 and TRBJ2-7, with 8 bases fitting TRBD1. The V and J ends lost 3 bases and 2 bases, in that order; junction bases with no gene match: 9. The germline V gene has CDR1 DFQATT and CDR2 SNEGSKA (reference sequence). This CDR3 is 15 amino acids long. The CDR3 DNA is TGCAGTGCTAGTCCCCTTCAGGGGGCCACCTACGAGCAGTACTTC. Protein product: CSASPLQGATYEQYF.

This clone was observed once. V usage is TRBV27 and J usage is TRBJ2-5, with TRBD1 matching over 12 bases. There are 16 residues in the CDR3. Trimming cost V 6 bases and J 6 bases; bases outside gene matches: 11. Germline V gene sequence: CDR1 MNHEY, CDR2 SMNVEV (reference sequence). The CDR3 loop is CASRVIGTGGGKTQYF. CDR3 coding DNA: TGTGCCAGCAGAGTAATCGGGACAGGGGGCGGAAAGACCCAGTACTTC.

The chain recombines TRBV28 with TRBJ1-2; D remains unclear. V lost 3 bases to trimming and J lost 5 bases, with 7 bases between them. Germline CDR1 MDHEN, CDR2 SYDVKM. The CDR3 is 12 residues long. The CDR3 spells CASSFARYGYTF. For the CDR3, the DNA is TGTGCCAGCAGTTTTGCCCGGTATGGCTACACCTTC.

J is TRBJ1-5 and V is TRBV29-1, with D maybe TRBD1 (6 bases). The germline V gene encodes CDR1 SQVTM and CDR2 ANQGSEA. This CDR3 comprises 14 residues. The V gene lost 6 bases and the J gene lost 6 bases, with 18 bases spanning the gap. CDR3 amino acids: CSVGMGGRGQPQHF. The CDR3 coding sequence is TGCAGCGTGGGGATGGGGGGGCGCGGTCAGCCCCAGCATTTT.

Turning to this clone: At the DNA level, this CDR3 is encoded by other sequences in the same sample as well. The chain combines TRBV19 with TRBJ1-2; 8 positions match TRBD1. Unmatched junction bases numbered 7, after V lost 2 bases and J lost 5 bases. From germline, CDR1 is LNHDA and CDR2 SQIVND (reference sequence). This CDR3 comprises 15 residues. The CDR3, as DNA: TGTGCCAGTAGTATATCTGGACAGGGATCGTATGGCTACACCTTC. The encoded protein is CASSISGQGSYGYTF.

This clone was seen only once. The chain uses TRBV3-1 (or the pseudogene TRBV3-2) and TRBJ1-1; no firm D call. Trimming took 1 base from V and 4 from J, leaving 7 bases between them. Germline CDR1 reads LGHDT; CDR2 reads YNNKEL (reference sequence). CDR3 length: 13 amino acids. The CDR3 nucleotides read TGTGCCAGCAGCCAAGTGATAGCCACTGAAGCTTTCTTT. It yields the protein CASSQVIATEAFF.

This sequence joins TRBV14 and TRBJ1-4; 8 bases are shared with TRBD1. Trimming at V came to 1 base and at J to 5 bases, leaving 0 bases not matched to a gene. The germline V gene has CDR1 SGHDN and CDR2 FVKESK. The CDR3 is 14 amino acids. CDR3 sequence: CASSQGQGNEKLFF. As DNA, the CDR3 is TGTGCCAGCAGCCAAGGACAGGGGAATGAAAAACTGTTTTTT. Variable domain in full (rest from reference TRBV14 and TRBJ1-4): EAGVTQFPSHSVIEKGQTVTLRCDPISGHDNLYWYRRVMGKEIKFLLHFVKESKQDESGMPNNRFLAERTGGTYSTLKVQPAELEDSGVYFCASSQGQGNEKLFFGSGTQLSVL.

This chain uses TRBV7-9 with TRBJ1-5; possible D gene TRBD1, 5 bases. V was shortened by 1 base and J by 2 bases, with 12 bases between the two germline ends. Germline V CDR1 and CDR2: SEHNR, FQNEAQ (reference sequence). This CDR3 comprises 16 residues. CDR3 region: CASSLEAGSRNQPQHF. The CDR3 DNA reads TGTGCCAGCAGCTTAGAGGCAGGGTCCCGCAATCAGCCCCAGCATTTT.

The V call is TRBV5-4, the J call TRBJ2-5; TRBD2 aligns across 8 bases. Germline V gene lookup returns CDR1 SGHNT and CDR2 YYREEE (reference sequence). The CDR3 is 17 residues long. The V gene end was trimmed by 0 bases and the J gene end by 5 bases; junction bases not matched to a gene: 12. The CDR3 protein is CASSLEEAGGLLETQYF. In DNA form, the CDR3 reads TGTGCCAGCAGCTTGGAGGAGGCGGGGGGCCTTCTGGAGACCCAGTACTTC.

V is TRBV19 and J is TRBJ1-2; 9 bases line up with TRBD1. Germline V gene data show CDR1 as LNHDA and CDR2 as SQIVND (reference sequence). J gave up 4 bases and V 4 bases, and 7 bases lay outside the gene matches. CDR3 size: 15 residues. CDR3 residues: CASSKTTGGTYGYTF. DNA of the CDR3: TGTGCCAGTAGTAAGACCACAGGGGGCACCTATGGCTACACCTTC.